A single sample gave rise to the 21 T cell receptor beta chains below, sequenced in a study of T-cell memory formation after mild COVID-19. TCRdb reprocessed the 5' RACE reads with MiXCR, giving one entry per CDR3 protein. Of about 470,000 distinct CDR3 sequences listed, around 25% are singletons. The sample consisted of PBMCs or a T cell subset sorted from them (not recorded which). All receptors derive from an adult woman who had mild COVID-19 (a few samples of this study predate the infection). Cell type and time point are not known.

This sequence joins TRBV2 and TRBJ1-6, with 7 bases that match TRBD1. The length of the CDR3 is 17 residues. Germline trimming cut 3 bases from V and 7 bases from J; bases unmatched to any gene: 12. CDR1 SNHLY and CDR2 FYNNEI come from the germline V gene. Written as DNA, the CDR3 is TGTGCCAGCAGTGAGATCCCCGGGACAGTCATGAATTCACCCCTCCACTTT. Residues: CASSEIPGTVMNSPLHF.

In this sample, this clonotype turned up a few times. The chain joins TRBV7-8 to TRBJ2-1; 13 bases fit TRBD2. J was trimmed by 5 bases and V by 2 bases; bases with no gene match: 6. This CDR3 spans 17 amino acids. Germline V lookup: CDR1 SGHVS, CDR2 FQNEAQ. CDR3 region: CASSLRPGTSGNNEQFF. The CDR3 DNA reads TGTGCCAGCAGCTTAAGGCCGGGGACTAGCGGGAACAATGAGCAGTTCTTC. Looking up the rest from reference TRBV7-8 and TRBJ2-1 gives the full variable domain: GAGVSQSPRYKVAKRGQDVALRCDPISGHVSLFWYQQALGQGPEFLTYFQNEAQLDKSGLPSDRFFAERPEGSVSTLKIQRTQQEDSAVYLCASSLRPGTSGNNEQFFGPGTRLTVL.

The table lists this clonotype with many counts. V and J are TRBV12-3 or TRBV12-4 and TRBJ2-2; 9 nucleotides agree with TRBD1. This CDR3 comprises 15 residues. The trim removed 4 bases at V and 5 bases at J, leaving 5 bases unmatched. This chain's CDR3 is CASSSDRGRTGELFF. For the CDR3, the DNA is TGTGCCAGCAGTTCTGACAGGGGGAGGACCGGGGAGCTGTTTTTT.

The V gene is TRBV12-3 or TRBV12-4, the J gene TRBJ1-1; no clear D. This CDR3 spans 13 amino acids. Trimming shortened V by 6 bases and J by 2 bases, and 10 bases separated the two germline ends. The CDR3 coding sequence is TGTGCCAGCAGGACGGGTTTTAACACTGAAGCTTTCTTT. It encodes CASRTGFNTEAFF.

This clonotype showed up just a few times. V and J are TRBV7-9 and TRBJ2-5; D perhaps matches TRBD1 (6 bases). The CDR3 totals 15 residues. V lost 3 bases, J lost 2 bases, and 13 bases lay in between. From germline, CDR1 is SEHNR and CDR2 FQNEAQ (reference sequence). The CDR3 coding sequence is TGTGCCAGCAGCTTCCCCACAGGGAGACAAGAGACCCAGTACTTC. As protein: CASSFPTGRQETQYF.

V and J are TRBV5-4 and TRBJ1-2, with a possible D match to TRBD1 (5 bases). The CDR3 runs 14 residues. Per the germline V gene, CDR1 is SGHNT and CDR2 is YYREEE (reference sequence). The V and J ends lost 0 bases and 3 bases respectively, with 9 bases between them. CDR3 bases: TGTGCCAGCAGCTTGGTGACAGTAGACTATGGCTACACCTTC. Translation: CASSLVTVDYGYTF.

In its sample, this clonotype was seen many times. This chain joins TRBV7-2 and TRBJ2-7; D might be TRBD1 or TRBD2, each matching 5 bases. The CDR3 is made up of 14 amino acids. The germline V gene has CDR1 SGHTA and CDR2 FQGNSA. V was trimmed by 4 bases and J by 2 bases, leaving 12 bases between them. CDR3 residues: CASSYTGAAYEQYF. The CDR3 DNA sequence: TGTGCCAGCAGCTACACCGGGGCCGCCTACGAGCAGTACTTC. The variable domain in full, with the rest retrieved from reference TRBV7-2 and TRBJ2-7, is GAGVSQSPSNKVTEKGKDVELRCDPISGHTALYWYRQSLGQGLEFLIYFQGNSAPDKSGLPSDRFSAERTGGSVSTLTIQRTQQEDSAVYLCASSYTGAAYEQYFGPGTRLTVT.

This chain connects TRBV3-1 to TRBJ2-7, with a tentative D call TRBD2 (5 bases). The germline V gene has CDR1 LGHDT and CDR2 YNNKEL (reference sequence). V was trimmed by 1 base and J by 2 bases, leaving 9 bases between them. The CDR3 loop spans 14 amino acids. CDR3 sequence reads: CASSQGGNAYEQYF. Written as DNA, the CDR3 is TGTGCCAGCAGCCAAGGAGGGAACGCCTACGAGCAGTACTTC.

The CDR3 region is CASSYSERGGSYNEQFF. Here the CDR3 DNA reads TGTGCCAGCAGTTACTCGGAACGGGGGGGCTCCTACAATGAGCAGTTCTTC. V is TRBV6-5 and J is TRBJ2-1; 8 nucleotides match TRBD2. The ends lost 0 bases at V and 0 bases at J; junction bases unmatched: 4. The CDR3 is made up of 17 amino acids. Germline V gene data show CDR1 as MNHEY and CDR2 as SVGAGI.

The chain combines TRBV18 with TRBJ2-1, with 9 nucleotides matching TRBD2. With V trimmed by 2 bases and J by 7 bases, 3 bases remained unmatched. The CDR3 spans 14 residues. Germline V CDR1 and CDR2: KGHSH, LQKENI. This CDR3 is CASSPTSGFNEQFF. CDR3 sequence (DNA): TGTGCCAGCTCACCAACTAGCGGGTTTAATGAGCAGTTCTTC.

This rearrangement joins TRBV7-8 to TRBJ2-2, with D unclear. The V gene lost 4 bases and the J gene lost 7 bases, with 13 bases spanning the gap. This CDR3 region has 14 residues. The germline CDR1 and CDR2 sequences are SGHVS and FQNEAQ. DNA of the CDR3: TGTGCCAGCAGCTCCGGACCCTCCGGCGGGGAGCTGTTTTTT. Translated: CASSSGPSGGELFF.

This clonotype was counted once. This chain uses TRBV5-6 with TRBJ2-7, with 9 bases matching TRBD2. Germline V gene lookup returns CDR1 SGHDT and CDR2 YYEEEE. V lost 3 bases and J lost 3; bases outside the gene matches: 10. The CDR3 is 16 residues long. Written as DNA, the CDR3 is TGTGCCAGCAGCTCCCGTGGACTAGCGAGGTACTACGAGCAGTACTTC. It encodes CASSSRGLARYYEQYF.

V usage is TRBV7-9 and J usage is TRBJ2-7, with D uncertain. CDR3 length: 15 amino acids. Germline-derived CDR1 and CDR2 are SEHNR and FQNEAQ (reference sequence). V lost 8 bases, J lost 4 bases, and 21 bases lay in between. In DNA form, the CDR3 reads TGTGCCAGCGAACCCGGACCCAGAACGACTTACGAGCAGTACTTC. It translates to CASEPGPRTTYEQYF.

The CDR3 reads CASSLTGGHYGYTF. In DNA form, the CDR3 reads TGTGCCAGCAGCTTAACGGGGGGTCACTATGGCTACACCTTC. The V call is TRBV7-3, the J call TRBJ1-2; TRBD1 might be the D (5 bases). Germline V gives CDR1 SGHTA, CDR2 FQGTGA. The CDR3 has 14 amino acids. Trimming stripped 0 bases from V and 3 bases from J, with 8 bases between. The entire variable domain, with the rest obtained from reference TRBV7-3 and TRBJ1-2, is as follows: GAGVSQTPSNKVTEKGKYVELRCDPISGHTALYWYRQSLGQGPEFLIYFQGTGAADDSGLPNDRFFAVRPEGSVSTLKIQRTERGDSAVYLCASSLTGGHYGYTFGSGTRLTVV.

In its sample, this clonotype was seen a few times. This chain links TRBV12-3 or TRBV12-4 with TRBJ1-5; unclear D gene. Trimming left V 7 bases short and J 11 bases short, with 21 bases between. This CDR3 is built from 14 residues. The CDR3 region is CASTLGVTMGTQHF. Here the CDR3 DNA reads TGTGCCAGCACCCTCGGAGTCACAATGGGGACCCAGCATTTT.

This clonotype was recorded a few times. One end of the junction does not line up with germline, which may come from a read error. V and J are TRBV7-7 and TRBJ2-3; 9 bases fit TRBD2. The germline V gene encodes CDR1 SSHAT and CDR2 FNYEAQ (reference sequence). CDR3 length: 14 amino acids. As DNA, the CDR3 is TGTGCTAGCAGCTTAGCGGGAGCGGTAGATACGCAGTATTTT. It specifies CASSLAGAVDTQYF.

V gene TRBV6-5 combines with J gene TRBJ2-7; D might be TRBD1 (6 bases). Germline loops: CDR1 MNHEY, CDR2 SVGAGI. The V end lost 5 bases, the J end lost 0 bases, and 11 bases lay between the germline ends. This CDR3 contains 14 residues. The CDR3 nucleotides are TGTGCCAGCAGTCACCGGACAGCCTCCTACGAGCAGTACTTC. Encoded protein: CASSHRTASYEQYF.

This chain connects TRBV4-1 to TRBJ1-1, with 7 positions matching TRBD1. This CDR3 is 16 amino acids long. In germline, CDR1 is MGHRA, CDR2 YSYEKL. With 4 bases clipped from V and 4 bases from J, the junction kept 12 bases outside the gene matches. The CDR3 DNA reads as TGCGCCAGCAGCCCCGCGGGCAGGGGGTTGAGCACTGAAGCTTTCTTT. This codes for CASSPAGRGLSTEAFF.

The V gene is TRBV7-2, the J gene TRBJ2-7; 11 positions agree with TRBD2. This CDR3 has 16 residues. Per germline, CDR1 SGHTA and CDR2 FQGNSA. V gave up 4 bases and J gave up 5 bases; unmatched junction bases: 10. The CDR3 DNA reads TGTGCCAGCAGCTCCCCTTCTAGCGGGAGGTTCCACGAGCAGTACTTC. Protein sequence: CASSSPSSGRFHEQYF.

The chain is built from TRBV18 and TRBJ2-5, with 9 positions matching TRBD1. CDR1 and CDR2 from the germline V gene are KGHSH and LQKENI. J lost 4 bases, V lost 3 bases, and 6 bases had no gene match. The CDR3 length is 15 residues. CDR3 in DNA: TGTGCCAGCTCACCGGGACAGGGACGGACAGAGACCCAGTACTTC. It is translated as CASSPGQGRTETQYF.

This clonotype was counted only a few times. The chain joins TRBV7-9 to TRBJ2-1, with 8 bases identical to TRBD2. Germline V lookup: CDR1 SEHNR, CDR2 FQNEAQ (reference sequence). This CDR3 has 14 residues. J was trimmed by 8 bases and V by 4 bases; bases with no gene match: 7. Here the CDR3 DNA reads TGTGCCAGCAGCTATAGCGGGGTTATGGATGAGCAGTTCTTC. Its translation is CASSYSGVMDEQFF.